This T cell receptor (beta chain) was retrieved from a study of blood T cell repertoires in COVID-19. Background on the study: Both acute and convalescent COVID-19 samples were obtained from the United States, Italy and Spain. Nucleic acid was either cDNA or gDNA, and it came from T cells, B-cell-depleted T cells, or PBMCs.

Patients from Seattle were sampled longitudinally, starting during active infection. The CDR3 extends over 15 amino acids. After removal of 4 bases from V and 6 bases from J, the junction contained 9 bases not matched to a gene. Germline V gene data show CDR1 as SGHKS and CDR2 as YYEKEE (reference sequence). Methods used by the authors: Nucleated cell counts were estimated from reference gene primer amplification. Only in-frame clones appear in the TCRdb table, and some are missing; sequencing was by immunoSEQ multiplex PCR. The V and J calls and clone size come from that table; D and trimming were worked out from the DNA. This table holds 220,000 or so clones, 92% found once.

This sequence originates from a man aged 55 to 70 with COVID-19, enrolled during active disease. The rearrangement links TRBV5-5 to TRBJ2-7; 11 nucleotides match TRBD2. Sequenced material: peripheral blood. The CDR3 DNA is TGTGCCAGCAGCCCTGGTGGGACTAGCGGAGGCGAGCAGTACTTC. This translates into CASSPGGTSGGEQYF. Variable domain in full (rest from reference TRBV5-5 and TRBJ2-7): DAGVTQSPTHLIKTRGQQVTLRCSPISGHKSVSWYQQVLGQGPQFIFQYYEKEERGRGNFPDRFSARQFPNYSSELNVNALLLGDSALYLCASSPGGTSGGEQYFGPGTRLTVT.